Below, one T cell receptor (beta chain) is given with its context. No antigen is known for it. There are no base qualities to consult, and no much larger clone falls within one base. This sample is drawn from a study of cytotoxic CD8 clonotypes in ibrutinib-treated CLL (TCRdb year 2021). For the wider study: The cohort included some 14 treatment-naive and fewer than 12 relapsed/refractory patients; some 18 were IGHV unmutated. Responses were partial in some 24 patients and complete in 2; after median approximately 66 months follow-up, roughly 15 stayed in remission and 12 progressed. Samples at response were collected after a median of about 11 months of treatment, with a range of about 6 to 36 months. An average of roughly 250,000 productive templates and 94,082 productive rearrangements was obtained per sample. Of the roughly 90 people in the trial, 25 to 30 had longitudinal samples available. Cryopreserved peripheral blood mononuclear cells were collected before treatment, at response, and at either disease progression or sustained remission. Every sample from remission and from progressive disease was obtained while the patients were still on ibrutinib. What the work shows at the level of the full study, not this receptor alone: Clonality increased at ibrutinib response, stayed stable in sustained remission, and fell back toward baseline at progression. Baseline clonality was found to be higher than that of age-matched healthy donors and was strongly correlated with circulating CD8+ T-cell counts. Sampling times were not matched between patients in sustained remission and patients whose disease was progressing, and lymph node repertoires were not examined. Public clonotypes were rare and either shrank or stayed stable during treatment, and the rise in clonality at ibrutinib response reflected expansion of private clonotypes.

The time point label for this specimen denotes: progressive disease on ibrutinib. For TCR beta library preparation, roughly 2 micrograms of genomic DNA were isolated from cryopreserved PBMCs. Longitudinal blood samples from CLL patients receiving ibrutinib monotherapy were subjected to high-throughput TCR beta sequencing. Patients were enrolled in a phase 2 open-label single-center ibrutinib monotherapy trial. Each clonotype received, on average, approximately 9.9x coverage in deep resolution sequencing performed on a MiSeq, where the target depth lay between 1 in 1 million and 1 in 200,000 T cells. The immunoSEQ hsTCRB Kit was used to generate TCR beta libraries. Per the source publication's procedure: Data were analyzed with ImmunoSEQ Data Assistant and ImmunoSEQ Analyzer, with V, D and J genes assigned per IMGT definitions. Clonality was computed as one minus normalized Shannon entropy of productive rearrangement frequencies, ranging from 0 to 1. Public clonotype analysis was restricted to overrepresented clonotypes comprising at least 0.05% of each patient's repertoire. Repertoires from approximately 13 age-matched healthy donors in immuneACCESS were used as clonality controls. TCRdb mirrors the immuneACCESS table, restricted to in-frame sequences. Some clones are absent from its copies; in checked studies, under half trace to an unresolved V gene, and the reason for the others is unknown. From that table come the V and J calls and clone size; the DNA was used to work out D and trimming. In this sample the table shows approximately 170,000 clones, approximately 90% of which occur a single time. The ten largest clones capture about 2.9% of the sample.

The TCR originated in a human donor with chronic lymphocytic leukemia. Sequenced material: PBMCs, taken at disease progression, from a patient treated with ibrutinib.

The DNA sequence follows: TGCGCCAGCAGCCAAGAGACCGGGACAGGGTCGGATGAAGCTTTCTTT. Its amino acids are CASSQETGTGSDEAFF. The chain is assembled from TRBV4-3 and TRBJ1-1, and TRBD1 matches 9 of the central bases. From its cysteine to its phenylalanine, the CDR3 spans 16 amino acids. This entry keeps only the CDR3 DNA: 48 bases, framed from base 1. CDR1 is given as LGHNA and CDR2 as YSLEER, both from the germline V gene. The germline V end is reduced by 0 bases and the J end by 7 bases; junction bases left unmatched: 9.